The 4 T cell receptor beta chains given below trace back to one sample, sequenced in a study of a mutant IDH1 vaccine in newly diagnosed glioma (dated by TCRdb to 2020 to 2022). These receptors have no identified antigens. What the time point label conveys for this sample: week 11, during vaccination. Each vaccine dose, consisting of 300 ug of a 20-mer mutant IDH1 peptide in Montanide, was administered subcutaneously with topical imiquimod. Preparation of the library involved the immunoSEQ multiplex PCR assay. TCRdb took this table from immuneACCESS and kept in-frame rearrangements with V and J called. Such tables lack part of the clones; where checked against another copy, unresolved V genes explain under half of the gap, and the rest is unexplained. The sample records around 53,000 clones, over 75% of which are singletons. The ten largest clonotypes hold under 2.5% of the sample. Material: PBMCs, obtained from a glioma patient whose treatment included an IDH1 peptide vaccine. The receptors stem from a man between 45 and 60 years old with glioma.

The rearrangement links TRBV6-6 to TRBJ2-3, with no clear D. From germline, CDR1 is MNHNY and CDR2 SVGAGI (reference sequence). With 2 bases removed from V and 5 bases from J, the gap between germline ends came to 8 bases. The CDR3 length is 13 residues. In nucleotides, the CDR3 is TGTGCCAGCAGTTACGGGGAAAAAGATACGCAGTATTTT. Translating it yields CASSYGEKDTQYF.

V is TRBV7-9 and J is TRBJ2-7, with 10 bases identical to TRBD2. The CDR3 runs to 14 residues. V shed 4 bases, J shed 6 bases, and the junction held 6 bases outside the gene matches. Germline V lookup: CDR1 SEHNR, CDR2 FQNEAQ (reference sequence). In DNA, the CDR3 is TGTGCCAGCAGCTCCCGGACTAGCGGCCGCGAGCAGTACTTC. Translation: CASSSRTSGREQYF.

The V call is TRBV28, the J call TRBJ2-7, with D perhaps matching TRBD1 (6 bases). The V end lost 7 bases, the J end lost 10 bases, and 20 bases lay between the germline ends. The germline CDR1 and CDR2 sequences are MDHEN and SYDVKM. The CDR3 loop spans 13 amino acids. This CDR3 is CASNPDRTHTQYF. Here the CDR3 DNA reads TGTGCCAGCAACCCAGACAGGACCCACACACAGTACTTC.

The CDR3 DNA follows: TGTGCCAGCAGCGTGACAGGGCGACTCTATGGCTACACCTTC. It yields the protein CASSVTGRLYGYTF. The chain links TRBV7-2 to TRBJ1-2, with 7 bases aligning to TRBD1. J lost 4 bases, V lost 5 bases, and 7 bases had no gene match. In germline, CDR1 is SGHTA, CDR2 FQGNSA. The CDR3 length is 14 residues.